Sequencing of this TCR beta chain was carried out in a study of human T cells and chemical hapten exposure. With 3 bases removed from V and 6 bases from J, the gap between germline ends came to 12 bases. Germline V gene sequence: CDR1 KGHSH, CDR2 LQKENI. This CDR3 has 14 residues. Turning to this clonotype: Antigen: not known.

Study-level results: As the donors had alopecia, their immune response may differ from healthy people's.

The library labeled individual cDNA molecules by adding unique molecular identifiers to them. TCRdb reprocessed the RACE reads via MiXCR and lists one record per CDR3 protein. The repertoire consists of tens of thousands of distinct CDR3 sequences, with about 14% occurring once and the leading ten covering about 4.6%. Time point described: pre-sensitization, week 0. Described treatment: therapeutic diphenylcyclopropenone sensitization with weekly scalp DPC. Each patch-test visit's blood sample preceded patch application. The chain joins TRBV18 to TRBJ1-5; D unresolved. The sequences come from whole blood, collected in connection with sensitization to the hapten diphenylcyclopropenone (DPC). The TCR sequence derives from a woman aged 45-65 years with alopecia areata. Some clones in this sample may be carry-over from other donors' samples. The CDR3: CASSPQEAGQPQHF. Written as DNA, the CDR3 is TGTGCCAGCTCACCTCAGGAGGCTGGTCAGCCCCAGCATTTT.